The 3 T cell receptor beta chains listed next were all sequenced from one sample in a study of blood T cell repertoires in COVID-19. Sequencing used immunoSEQ multiplex PCR; TCRdb keeps in-frame clones, though not all of them. The table shows a few hundred thousand clones, with roughly 90% occurring only once. Sequenced input: peripheral blood. These receptors were obtained from a woman younger than 45 with COVID-19, enrolled during active disease.

J is TRBJ1-6 and V is TRBV7-6; tentatively, D is TRBD1 (5 bases). The CDR3 totals 17 residues. V was shortened by 5 bases and J by 8 bases, with 22 bases between the two germline ends. Germline-derived CDR1 and CDR2 are SGHVS and FNYEAQ. CDR3 residues: CASSLRGGGKSYSPLHF. The CDR3 DNA is TGTGCCAGCAGCCTCCGCGGGGGGGGGAAAAGTTATTCACCCCTCCACTTT.

The CDR3 sequence is CATSRIGVTYTDTQYF. As DNA, the CDR3 is TGTGCCACCAGCAGGATTGGAGTTACTTACACAGATACGCAGTATTTT. The rearrangement joins TRBV15 to TRBJ2-3; D unclear. Trimming stripped 3 bases from V and 2 bases from J, with 15 bases between. Germline V gene data show CDR1 as LNHNV and CDR2 as YYDKDF (reference sequence). The CDR3 has 16 residues. Using reference TRBV15 and TRBJ2-3 for the parts outside the CDR3, the full variable domain is DAMVIQNPRYQVTQFGKPVTLSCSQTLNHNVMYWYQQKSSQAPKLLFHYYDKDFNNEADTPDNFQSRRPNTSFCFLDIRSPGLGDTAMYLCATSRIGVTYTDTQYFGPGTRLTVL.

The rearrangement joins TRBV7-8 to TRBJ1-1; 7 nucleotides align to TRBD1. Germline V gene lookup returns CDR1 SGHVS and CDR2 FQNEAQ. The CDR3 is 16 residues long. Losses at the gene ends were 4 bases for V and 4 bases for J; bases not matched to a gene: 12. DNA for the CDR3: TGTGCCAGCAGCTCCAGCTGGGGGCAGGGGGTCACTGAAGCTTTCTTT. Translation gives CASSSSWGQGVTEAFF.